Following are 20 T cell receptor beta chains from one sample sequenced in a study of T cell responses to AZD1222 COVID-19 vaccine. Profiled with immunoSEQ multiplex PCR; TCRdb holds only in-frame clones, not every one. Of 120,000 or so clones listed, over 75% are singletons. The sample in question was peripheral blood, obtained on day 0 of AZD1222 vaccination. These receptor sequences come from an adult in good health.

About this clone itself: Other DNA sequences in the sample encode the same CDR3. The chain carries TRBV7-9 and TRBJ2-2; 7 nucleotides align to TRBD2. The CDR3 has 12 amino acids. CDR1 is SEHNR and CDR2 is FQNEAQ in the germline V gene (reference sequence). The junction had 1 base not matched to a gene; V was cut back by 6 bases and J by 6 bases. The CDR3 bases are TGTGCCAGCAGTCGGGAGGCCGGGGAGCTGTTTTTT. Encoded protein: CASSREAGELFF.

The J gene is TRBJ2-2, the V gene TRBV24-1; TRBD2 agrees at 10 bases. The CDR3 runs to 18 residues. Germline CDR1 reads KGHDR; CDR2 reads SFDVKD. V was clipped by 0 bases and J by 4 bases; unmatched bases: 7. In DNA, the CDR3 is TGTGCCACCAGTGATTTGAGGGTAGCGGGAGGTGGCACCGGGGAGCTGTTTTTT. It translates to CATSDLRVAGGGTGELFF.

The V gene is TRBV6-5, the J gene TRBJ1-2; the D is unclear. The V end lost 6 bases, the J end lost 4 bases, and 15 bases lay between the germline ends. The CDR3 is 14 residues long. CDR1 and CDR2 from the germline V gene are MNHEY and SVGAGI. The CDR3 DNA is TGTGCCAGCAGGGCTGACCGGGGTCCCTATGGCTACACCTTC. Translated: CASRADRGPYGYTF.

This rearrangement joins TRBV2 to TRBJ2-2; D gene ambiguous. V shed 4 bases and J shed 0 bases, with 12 bases lying between them. Germline V gene sequence: CDR1 SNHLY, CDR2 FYNNEI. This CDR3 spans 16 amino acids. CDR3 residues: CASSGVTAANTGELFF. The CDR3 DNA reads as TGTGCCAGCAGTGGAGTCACAGCCGCGAACACCGGGGAGCTGTTTTTT.

The chain uses TRBV11-2 and TRBJ1-1, with D hard to call. Germline CDR1 reads SGHAT; CDR2 reads FQNNGV. The CDR3 extends over 12 amino acids. V lost 1 base, J lost 4 bases, and 4 bases lay in between. The CDR3 DNA reads as TGTGCCAGCAGCTTAGGGGCCACTGAAGCTTTCTTT. Its translation is CASSLGATEAFF.

The rearrangement joins TRBV7-9 to TRBJ2-5; D gene uncertain. With 3 bases removed from V and 1 base from J, the gap between germline ends came to 9 bases. The CDR3 spans 14 residues. CDR1 is SEHNR, CDR2 FQNEAQ, per germline (reference sequence). CDR3 in DNA: TGTGCCAGCAGCTTTCGTGGCGCCCAAGAGACCCAGTACTTC. Translating gives CASSFRGAQETQYF.

This clone has just one count. The CDR3 loop reads CASSLGVAGGHYNEQFF. As DNA, the CDR3 is TGTGCCAGCAGTTTGGGGGTAGCGGGAGGGCATTACAATGAGCAGTTCTTC. The V gene is TRBV28, the J gene TRBJ2-1, with TRBD2 matching 11 bases. This CDR3 is built from 17 residues. Germline assignment: CDR1 MDHEN and CDR2 SYDVKM. V lost 3 bases to trimming and J lost 4 bases; unmatched junction nucleotides: 8.

The V call is TRBV19, the J call TRBJ2-3; 7 positions agree with TRBD2. Germline V gene lookup returns CDR1 LNHDA and CDR2 SQIVND (reference sequence). V was pared by 2 bases and J by 2 bases, with 7 bases of the junction left unmatched. The CDR3 is made up of 16 amino acids. Here the CDR3 reads CASSITASGATDTQYF. DNA for the CDR3: TGTGCCAGTAGTATAACCGCTAGCGGAGCCACAGATACGCAGTATTTT.

The chain couples TRBV25-1 to TRBJ2-7; 9 bases fit TRBD2. The CDR3 has 18 amino acids. Germline V gene data show CDR1 as MGHDK and CDR2 as SYGVNS. J lost 2 bases, V lost 8 bases, and 19 bases had no gene match. CDR3 nucleotide sequence: TGTGCCAGCGCAGCGGTAGCGGGAGATAATTCGCGGACCTACGAGCAGTACTTC. Encoded protein: CASAAVAGDNSRTYEQYF.

The rearrangement joins TRBV5-1 to TRBJ1-1; 7 bases agree with TRBD1. The CDR3 is 14 amino acids. Per the germline V gene, CDR1 is SGHRS and CDR2 is YFSETQ. V lost 4 bases to trimming and J lost 5 bases; unmatched junction nucleotides: 8. CDR3 bases: TGCGCCAGCAGCGTTTCACAGGGGTGGACTGAAGCTTTCTTT. Its protein product is CASSVSQGWTEAFF.

This rearrangement joins TRBV6-1 to TRBJ2-5; D is perhaps TRBD2 (6 bases). Germline-derived CDR1 and CDR2 are MNHNS and SASEGT. V lost 3 bases, J lost 0 bases, and 17 bases lay in between. The CDR3 covers 17 residues. The CDR3 sequence is CASSDSPPGTYQETQYF. CDR3 bases: TGTGCCAGCAGTGATTCCCCTCCCGGGACTTACCAAGAGACCCAGTACTTC.

The genes are TRBV5-1 and TRBJ1-4; possible D gene TRBD1, 6 bases. Germline CDR1 is SGHRS and CDR2 is YFSETQ. V was pared by 6 bases and J by 5 bases, with 14 bases between. The CDR3 is made up of 14 amino acids. CDR3 coding DNA: TGCGCCAGCAACCCAGGGGCTTTGAATGAAAAACTGTTTTTT. It is translated as CASNPGALNEKLFF. Filled out from reference TRBV5-1 and TRBJ1-4, the complete variable domain reads KAGVTQTPRYLIKTRGQQVTLSCSPISGHRSVSWYQQTPGQGLQFLFEYFSETQRNKGNFPGRFSGRQFSNSRSEMNVSTLELGDSALYLCASNPGALNEKLFFGSGTQLSVL.

This rearrangement joins TRBV9 to TRBJ2-1; 9 bases map to TRBD1. V shed 0 bases, J shed 5 bases, and the junction held 3 bases outside the gene matches. Germline V lookup: CDR1 SGDLS, CDR2 YYNGEE. This CDR3 spans 15 amino acids. CDR3 residues: CASSVDGTGNNEQFF. The CDR3 region has the DNA TGTGCCAGCAGCGTAGATGGGACAGGGAACAATGAGCAGTTCTTC.

The CDR3 loop reads CAISEGGTGGEKLFF. As DNA, the CDR3 is TGTGCCATCAGTGAAGGGGGGACGGGGGGTGAAAAACTGTTTTTT. This chain links TRBV10-3 with TRBJ1-4; D perhaps matches TRBD1 (6 bases). Germline V gene data show CDR1 as ENHRY and CDR2 as SYGVKD. The CDR3 is 15 amino acids. The germline V and J ends were trimmed by 3 bases and 7 bases, with 15 bases remaining between them.

In its sample, this clone was seen once. This chain uses TRBV10-3 with TRBJ1-5; possible D gene TRBD1, 6 bases. From germline, CDR1 is ENHRY and CDR2 SYGVKD. V was clipped by 3 bases and J by 7 bases, with 13 bases between them. This CDR3 comprises 14 residues. The CDR3 region has the DNA TGTGCCATCAGTGAAGGGGGGGCTGGACAGCCCCAGCATTTT. This sequence encodes CAISEGGAGQPQHF.

The V call is TRBV7-3, the J call TRBJ2-3; the D is unclear. Germline lookup yields CDR1 SGHTA and CDR2 FQGTGA. V lost 5 bases, J lost 4 bases, and 13 bases lay in between. This CDR3 has 14 residues. The CDR3: CASSLTASSDTQYF. CDR3 DNA sequence: TGTGCCAGCAGCCTGACGGCTAGTTCAGATACGCAGTATTTT.

V and J are TRBV2 and TRBJ2-5; D gene unclear. The CDR3 is made up of 14 amino acids. Trimming removed 5 bases at V and 0 bases at J, with 10 bases between. Germline V CDR1 and CDR2: SNHLY, FYNNEI. The CDR3 loop reads CASSNTEYQETQYF. The CDR3 DNA sequence: TGTGCCAGCAGTAATACAGAGTACCAAGAGACCCAGTACTTC.

The chain employs TRBV10-1 and TRBJ2-3; 8 positions match TRBD1. The CDR3 runs 15 residues. The V and J ends lost 6 bases and 4 bases, in that order; junction bases with no gene match: 9. CDR1 WNHNN and CDR2 SYGVQD come from the germline V gene (reference sequence). CDR3 bases: TGCGCCAGCAGCGAAGGACAGGGCTCTGCAGATACGCAGTATTTT. Protein sequence: CASSEGQGSADTQYF.

The chain joins TRBV10-2 to TRBJ2-7; D is possibly TRBD2 (6 bases). V shed 7 bases and J shed 0 bases, with 13 bases lying between them. This CDR3 has 14 residues. The germline V gene encodes CDR1 WSHSY and CDR2 SAAADI. The DNA of the CDR3 is TGCGCCAGCATAGGAGGGAAAAGCTCCTACGAGCAGTACTTC. This gives the protein CASIGGKSSYEQYF.

Only a few counts were recorded for this clone. The chain links TRBV10-2 to TRBJ2-1, with no clear D. The germline V gene encodes CDR1 WSHSY and CDR2 SAAADI. This CDR3 contains 14 residues. Trimming took 9 bases from V and 5 from J, leaving 17 bases between them. The CDR3 loop reads CASRLGIANNEQFF. The CDR3 nucleotides are TGCGCCAGTCGTTTAGGGATAGCAAACAATGAGCAGTTCTTC.